Below, one TCR beta chain is given with its context. In the authors' workflow: For nucleated cells, counts were estimated from reference gene primer amplification. Method: immunoSEQ multiplex PCR; TCRdb's copy keeps in-frame clones and lacks some. D and trimming were read from the DNA, whereas the V and J calls and clone size are those reported in that table. The repertoire has 250,000 to 350,000 clones, 85% to 90% of them found once; the top ten carry 3% to 4%. The sample is drawn from a study of blood T cell repertoires in COVID-19. Study-level background: The origin of the acute and convalescent COVID-19 samples was the United States, Italy and Spain. T cells, B-cell-depleted T cells, or PBMCs provided the cDNA or gDNA that served as material.

The V gene end was trimmed by 0 bases and the J gene end by 0 bases; junction bases not matched to a gene: 5. CDR1 and CDR2 from the germline V gene are LGHNA and YNFKEQ. This CDR3 region has 17 residues. The chain couples TRBV4-2 to TRBJ1-3; 7 bases fit TRBD1. This TCR was recovered from a woman in her forties or fifties with active or convalescent COVID-19. Material for sequencing was peripheral blood. The CDR3 is CASSQESTGFSGNTIYF. As DNA, the CDR3 is TGTGCCAGCAGCCAAGAATCGACAGGGTTCTCTGGAAACACCATATATTTT.